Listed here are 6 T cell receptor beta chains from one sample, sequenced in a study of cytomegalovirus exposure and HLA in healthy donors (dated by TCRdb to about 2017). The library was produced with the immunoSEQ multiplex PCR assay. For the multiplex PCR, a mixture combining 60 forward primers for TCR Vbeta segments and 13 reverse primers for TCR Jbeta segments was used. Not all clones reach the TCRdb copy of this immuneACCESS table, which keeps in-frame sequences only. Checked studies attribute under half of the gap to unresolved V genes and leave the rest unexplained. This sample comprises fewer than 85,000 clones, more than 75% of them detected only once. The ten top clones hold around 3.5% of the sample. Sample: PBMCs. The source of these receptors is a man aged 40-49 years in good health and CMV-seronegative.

CDR3 protein: CASSLLGAGSGANVLTF. Written as DNA, the CDR3 is TGTGCCAGCAGTTTATTGGGAGCGGGCTCTGGGGCCAACGTCCTGACTTTC. This chain connects TRBV27 to TRBJ2-6, with D maybe TRBD2 (6 bases). This CDR3 is built from 17 residues. CDR1 is MNHEY and CDR2 is SMNVEV in the germline V gene (reference sequence). The ends were cut back, 1 base at V and 0 bases at J, with 10 bases in the middle.

The CDR3 region has the DNA TGTGCCTGGAGTCGCCCCGGGTGGGCAGGGGTTTCACCCCTCCACTTT. Protein product: CAWSRPGWAGVSPLHF. This chain connects TRBV30 to TRBJ1-6, with D maybe TRBD1 (6 bases). Germline-derived CDR1 and CDR2 are GTSNPN and SVGIG (reference sequence). The CDR3 totals 16 residues. The V end was cut by 2 bases, the J end by 9 bases, with 20 bases between.

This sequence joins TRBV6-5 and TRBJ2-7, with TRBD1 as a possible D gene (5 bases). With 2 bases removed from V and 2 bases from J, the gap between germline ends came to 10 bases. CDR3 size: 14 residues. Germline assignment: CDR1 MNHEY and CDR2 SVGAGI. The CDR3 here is CASSYQGSTYEQYF. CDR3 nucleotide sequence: TGTGCCAGCAGTTACCAGGGAAGCACCTACGAGCAGTACTTC.

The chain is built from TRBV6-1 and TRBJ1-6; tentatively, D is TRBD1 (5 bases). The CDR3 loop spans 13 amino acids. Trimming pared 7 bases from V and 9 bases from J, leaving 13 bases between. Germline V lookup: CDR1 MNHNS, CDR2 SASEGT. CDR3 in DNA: TGTGCCAGCACCCGCGAAAGGGGTTCACCCCTCCACTTT. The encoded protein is CASTRERGSPLHF.

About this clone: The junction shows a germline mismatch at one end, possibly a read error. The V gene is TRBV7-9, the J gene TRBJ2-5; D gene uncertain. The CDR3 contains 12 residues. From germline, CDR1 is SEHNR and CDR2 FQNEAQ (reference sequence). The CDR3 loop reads CSSSFTEETQYF. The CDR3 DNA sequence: TGTTCCAGCAGCTTTACGGAAGAGACCCAGTACTTC. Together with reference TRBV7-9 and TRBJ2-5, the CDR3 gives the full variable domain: DTGVSQNPRHKITKRGQNVTFRCDPISEHNRLYWYRQTLGQGPEFLTYFQNEAQLEKSRLLSDRFSAERPKGSFSTLEIQRTEQGDSAMYLCSSSFTEETQYFGPGTRLLVL.

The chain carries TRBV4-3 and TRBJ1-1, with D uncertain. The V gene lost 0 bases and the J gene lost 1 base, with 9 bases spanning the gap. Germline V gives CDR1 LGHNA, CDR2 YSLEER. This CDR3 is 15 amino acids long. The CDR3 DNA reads TGCGCCAGCAGCCAAGATTCGGCAGGGAACACTGAAGCTTTCTTT. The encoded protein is CASSQDSAGNTEAFF.